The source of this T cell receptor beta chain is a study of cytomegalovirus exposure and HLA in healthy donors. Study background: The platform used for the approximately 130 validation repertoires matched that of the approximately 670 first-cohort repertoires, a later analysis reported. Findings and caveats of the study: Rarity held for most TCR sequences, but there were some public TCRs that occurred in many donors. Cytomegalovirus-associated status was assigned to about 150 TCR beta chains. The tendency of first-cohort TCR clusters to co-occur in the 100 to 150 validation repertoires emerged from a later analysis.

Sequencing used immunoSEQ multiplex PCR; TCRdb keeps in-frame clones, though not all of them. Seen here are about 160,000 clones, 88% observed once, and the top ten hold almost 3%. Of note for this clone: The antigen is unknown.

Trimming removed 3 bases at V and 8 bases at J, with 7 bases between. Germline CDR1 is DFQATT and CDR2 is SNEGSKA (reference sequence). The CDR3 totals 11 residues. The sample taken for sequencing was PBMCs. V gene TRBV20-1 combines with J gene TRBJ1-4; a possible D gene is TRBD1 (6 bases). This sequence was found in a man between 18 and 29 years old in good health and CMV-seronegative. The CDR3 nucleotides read TGCAGTGCTAGTGGACAGGAAAAACTGTTTTTT. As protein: CSASGQEKLFF.